These T cell receptor beta chains were read from a single sample in a study of control samples from healthy donors and cancer patients. Data came from immunoSEQ multiplex PCR; TCRdb stores just in-frame clones and leaves some out. The sample lists over 150,000 clones, approximately 90% occurring once. Material: blood. The receptor source for this set is a man aged 25 to 40 in good health. CDR3s include the opening cysteine and the closing phenylalanine or tryptophan. D genes are given only for firm matches. The size of a clone is reported for some rows only, either as once, few or many, or as a class for expanded clones.

j_call d_call clone_size v_call cdr3_nt cdr3_aa
TRBJ2-1 - - TRBV5-1 TGCGCCAGCAGCTTGGAAAGGACTCAGGCCCAGTTCTTC CASSLERTQAQFF
TRBJ1-2 - - TRBV6-1 TGTGCCAGCAGTGAAGGCCCCCAGGGGTCCTATGGCTACACCTTC CASSEGPQGSYGYTF
TRBJ2-7 - - TRBV27 TGTGCCAGCAGTTTACCACCGGGACAACTGAGCTCCTACGAGCAGTACTTC CASSLPPGQLSSYEQYF
TRBJ1-2 - - TRBV10-3 TGTGCCATCAGGGACTATGGCTACACCTTC CAIRDYGYTF
TRBJ2-5 - - TRBV29-1 TGCAGCGTCTCGACATTCGGTGGATCGGAGACCCAGTACTTC CSVSTFGGSETQYF
TRBJ2-7 TRBD2 once TRBV28 TGTGCCAGCACCACGACTAGCGGACCCTACGAGCAGTACTTC CASTTTSGPYEQYF
TRBJ1-1 - - TRBV18 TGTGCCAGCTCACCAGGGGGCCTTACTGAAGCTTTCTTT CASSPGGLTEAFF
TRBJ1-5 - - TRBV19 TGTGCCAGTAGTCCGGACATGGGGGGGCAGCCCCAGCATTTT CASSPDMGGQPQHF
TRBJ2-1 TRBD2 - TRBV7-9 TGTGCCAGCAGCTTATTGCGTCTAGCGGTACGGGGGATTGGGAATGAGCAGTTCTTC CASSLLRLAVRGIGNEQFF
TRBJ1-5 - - TRBV6-1 TGTGCCAGCAGTGATCTCGGGTCCGGTCAGCCCCAGCATTTT CASSDLGSGQPQHF
TRBJ2-7 TRBD1 - TRBV6-6 TGTGCCAGCAGTACCGGGACAGGCCACCTCGGGCAGTACTTC CASSTGTGHLGQYF
TRBJ1-1 - - TRBV25-1 TGTGCCAGCAGTGAATCAGGGAACTTTATGGACACTGAAGCTTTCTTT CASSESGNFMDTEAFF
TRBJ2-7 TRBD2 once TRBV4-1 TGCGCCAGCAGCCCAGGACTAGGAGCCTACGAGCAGTACTTC CASSPGLGAYEQYF
TRBJ1-1 - - TRBV6-5 TGTGCCAGCATGATATCTAGGGGCACTGAAGCTTTCTTT CASMISRGTEAFF
TRBJ1-2 - - TRBV4-1 TGCGCCAGCAGCCAAGATGGTTGGGGCTACACCTTC CASSQDGWGYTF
TRBJ1-2 - - TRBV3-1/TRBV3-2 TGTGCCAGCAGCCAAGTCAGGGAAAATGGCTACACCTTC CASSQVRENGYTF
TRBJ2-2 TRBD2 - TRBV27 TGTGCCAGCGCGAAAGGACTAGCCTCCACCGGGGAGCTGTTTTTT CASAKGLASTGELFF
TRBJ1-1 - - TRBV3-1/TRBV3-2 TGTGCCAGCAGCCAATCGGGGTCGGGGAACACTGAAGCTTTCTTT CASSQSGSGNTEAFF
TRBJ1-1 - - TRBV27 TGTGCCAGCAGTTTTGCCTTGAACACTGAAGCTTTCTTT CASSFALNTEAFF
TRBJ1-4 TRBD1 - TRBV27 TGTGCCAGCAGCATTGACAGGGCAGGAAAACTGTTTTTT CASSIDRAGKLFF
TRBJ1-1 - once TRBV28 TGTGCCAGCAGTTTATCAGGGGAAGACACTGAAGCTTTCTTT CASSLSGEDTEAFF
TRBJ1-1 - - TRBV4-1 TGCGCCAGCAGCCCCCAGGAGAACACTGAAGCTTTCTTT CASSPQENTEAFF
TRBJ2-7 - - TRBV6-1 TGTGCCAGCAGTGCCGACGCCGGGACTCTCTACTACGAGCAGTACTTC CASSADAGTLYYEQYF
TRBJ1-2 TRBD1 - TRBV9 TGTGCCAGCAGCGGGACAGGGGGCCTGCACTATGGCTACACCTTC CASSGTGGLHYGYTF
TRBJ2-1 TRBD1 - TRBV24-1 TGTGCCACCAGTGATCCCGGGACAGGAGACAATGAGCAGTTCTTC CATSDPGTGDNEQFF
TRBJ1-1 - - TRBV6-6 TGTGCCAGCAGTTATCGGGGGGTAGACACTGAAGCTTTCTTT CASSYRGVDTEAFF
TRBJ1-2 - once TRBV6-5 TGTGCCAGCAGTTTCCAGGGGCATGGCTACACCTTC CASSFQGHGYTF
TRBJ1-2 - - TRBV5-1 TGCGCCAGCAGCTTGGGGCATCTCATAGCTAACTATGGCTACACCTTC CASSLGHLIANYGYTF
TRBJ1-2 - - TRBV10-3 TGTGCCATCAGTGAGTCGAATATTCACGGTGGCTACACCTTC CAISESNIHGGYTF
TRBJ2-1 TRBD2 - TRBV6-5 TGTGCCAGCAGTTACTCGGCTAGCGGGGGATACAATGAGCAGTTCTTC CASSYSASGGYNEQFF
TRBJ1-2 - - TRBV29-1 TGCAGCGTTGAAGATCTCGGTCCAGGGAACTATGGCTACACCTTC CSVEDLGPGNYGYTF
TRBJ1-3 - - TRBV18 TGTGCCAGCTCACCACCGGGACGGAGCTCTGGAAACACCATATATTTT CASSPPGRSSGNTIYF
TRBJ1-2 TRBD1 - TRBV7-2 TGTGCCAGCAGCCCGCAAGTAGGAGGGGGCAGAGGCTACACCTTC CASSPQVGGGRGYTF
TRBJ1-1 - - TRBV11-2 TGTGCCAGCAGCCCCCCGGTGGGGTTACGCACTGAAGCTTTCTTT CASSPPVGLRTEAFF
TRBJ1-3 - - TRBV29-1 TGCAGCGGCCAAGGGGGGGGGAACTCTGGAAACACCATATATTTT CSGQGGGNSGNTIYF
TRBJ2-7 - - TRBV30 TGTGCCTGGATCGGGAAGGGGGGAGCGGTCCACGAGCAGTACTTC CAWIGKGGAVHEQYF
TRBJ1-1 - - TRBV11-3 TGTGCCAGCAGCTTTTCGGGGGCGCTGAACACTGAAGCTTTCTTT CASSFSGALNTEAFF
TRBJ2-1 - once TRBV27 TGTGCCAGCAGTCCCATTGATACCGGGGGCTCCTACAATGAGCAGTTCTTC CASSPIDTGGSYNEQFF
TRBJ2-6 - - TRBV28 TGTGCCAGCAGTTTACGACACATCCTCTCTGGGGCCAACGTCCTGACTTTC CASSLRHILSGANVLTF
TRBJ2-4 TRBD2 - TRBV2 TGTGCCAGCAGACCACTAGCGGAACTAGCCAAAAACATTCAGTACTTC CASRPLAELAKNIQYF
TRBJ2-5 - - TRBV30 TGTGCCTGGAGTGGGGGACTCCAAGAGACCCAGTACTTC CAWSGGLQETQYF
TRBJ2-1 - - TRBV27 TGTGCCAGCAGTTTAGTGGGGGGTGCCTACAATGAGCAGTTCTTC CASSLVGGAYNEQFF
TRBJ1-5 - - TRBV2 TGTGCCAGCAGTGAAGGGACAGGCAATCAGCCCCAGCATTTT CASSEGTGNQPQHF
TRBJ2-7 TRBD1 - TRBV5-6 TGTGCCAGCAGCCAGGACAGGGGGTCTTACGAGCAGTACTTC CASSQDRGSYEQYF
TRBJ2-3 TRBD2 - TRBV11-2 TGTGCCAGCAGCTTAGGGACTAGCGGGGGGGCCGGCACAGATACGCAGTATTTT CASSLGTSGGAGTDTQYF
TRBJ1-4 - - TRBV28 TGTGCCAGCAGTCCCGGAGGGGGAGCAACTAATGAAAAACTGTTTTTT CASSPGGGATNEKLFF
TRBJ2-3 TRBD2 - TRBV6-2/TRBV6-3 TGTGCCAGCAGTTCCAACCTGGGACTAACAGATACGCAGTATTTT CASSSNLGLTDTQYF
TRBJ1-2 - - TRBV19 TGTGCAAACCGAGGGTTTTATGGCTACACCTTC CANRGFYGYTF
TRBJ1-2 - - TRBV25-1 TGTGCCAGCAGTGAGGCGGGGCGGTACGGCTACACCTTC CASSEAGRYGYTF
TRBJ1-4 - - TRBV5-1 TGCGCCAGCAGCTTGGATGGATCAGCAACTAATGAAAAACTGTTTTTT CASSLDGSATNEKLFF